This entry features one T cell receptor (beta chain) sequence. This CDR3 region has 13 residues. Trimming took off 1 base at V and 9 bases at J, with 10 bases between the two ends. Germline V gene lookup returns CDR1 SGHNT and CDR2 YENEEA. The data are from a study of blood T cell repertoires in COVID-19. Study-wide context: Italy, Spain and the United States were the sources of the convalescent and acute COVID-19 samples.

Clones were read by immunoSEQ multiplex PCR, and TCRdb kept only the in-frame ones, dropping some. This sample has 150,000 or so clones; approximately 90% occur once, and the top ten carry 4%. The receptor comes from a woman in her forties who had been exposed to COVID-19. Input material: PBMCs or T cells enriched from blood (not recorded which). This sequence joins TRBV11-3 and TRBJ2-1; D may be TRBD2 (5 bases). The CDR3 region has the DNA TGTGCCAGCAGCTTAGCCCTAGCAAGTGAGCAGTTCTTC. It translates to CASSLALASEQFF.